A single sample gave rise to the 27 T cell receptor beta chains below, sequenced in a study of cytomegalovirus exposure and HLA in healthy donors. The method was immunoSEQ multiplex PCR; TCRdb's version includes in-frame clones alone and lacks a portion of them. The sample holds 150,000 to 200,000 clones; 75% to 95% are singletons and the top ten take roughly 3%. The sample was PBMCs. These receptors were collected from a woman aged 18-30 years in good health and CMV-seropositive.

The chain joins TRBV4-2 to TRBJ2-2, with 8 positions matching TRBD2. V dropped 0 bases and J dropped 0; count of bases not matched to a gene: 6. Germline loops: CDR1 LGHNA, CDR2 YNFKEQ. The CDR3 extends over 18 amino acids. Here the CDR3 DNA reads TGTGCCAGCAGCCAAGAACTAGCGGAAACCCCGAACACCGGGGAGCTGTTTTTT. Encoded protein: CASSQELAETPNTGELFF.

The rearrangement uses TRBV7-6 and TRBJ2-1; 11 bases agree with TRBD2. The CDR3 consists of 19 residues. V shed 1 base and J 4 bases; nucleotides not matched to a gene: 12. CDR1 is SGHVS and CDR2 is FNYEAQ in the germline V gene. Written as DNA, the CDR3 is TGTGCCAGCAGCTTAGGAGGGTTAGGCGGGACTAGCGGTTACAATGAGCAGTTCTTC. It encodes CASSLGGLGGTSGYNEQFF. The variable domain in full, completed from reference TRBV7-6 and TRBJ2-1, reads GAGVSQSPRYKVTKRGQDVALRCDPISGHVSLYWYRQALGQGPEFLTYFNYEAQQDKSGLPNDRFSAERPEGSISTLTIQRTEQRDSAMYRCASSLGGLGGTSGYNEQFFGPGTRLTVL.

The chain employs TRBV27 and TRBJ2-3; the match to TRBD2 covers 11 bases. Germline V gene lookup returns CDR1 MNHEY and CDR2 SMNVEV (reference sequence). The CDR3 has 14 amino acids. The trim removed 4 bases at V and 7 bases at J, leaving 4 bases unmatched. The CDR3 sequence: CASSSTSGTNTQYF. CDR3 bases: TGTGCCAGCAGTTCGACTAGCGGGACCAATACGCAGTATTTT.

The chain joins TRBV30 to TRBJ2-3, with 11 positions matching TRBD2. Germline assignment: CDR1 GTSNPN and CDR2 SVGIG (reference sequence). V lost 3 bases, J lost 0 bases, and 17 bases stayed unmatched. The CDR3 has 20 residues. The CDR3 coding sequence is TGTGCCTGGAGGAAAGCAACCGGGACTAGCGGCCCGGCTAGCACAGATACGCAGTATTTT. It specifies CAWRKATGTSGPASTDTQYF.

Here the CDR3 DNA reads TGCGCCAGCAGCTTAGACACATTGAACACTGAAGCTTTCTTT. Translating it yields CASSLDTLNTEAFF. This chain uses TRBV5-1 with TRBJ1-1; unclear D gene. Trimming left V 2 bases short and J 0 bases short, with 8 bases between. Germline V lookup: CDR1 SGHRS, CDR2 YFSETQ. This CDR3 is built from 14 residues.

V is TRBV29-1 and J is TRBJ2-3; D may be TRBD2 (6 bases). The CDR3 extends over 12 amino acids. Germline loops: CDR1 SQVTM, CDR2 ANQGSEA. V was clipped by 4 bases and J by 1 base, with 6 bases between them. The CDR3 sequence is CSVGGGTDTQYF. CDR3 DNA sequence: TGCAGCGTTGGGGGGGGCACAGATACGCAGTATTTT.

This chain connects TRBV9 to TRBJ2-5; no reliable D call. Trimming stripped 1 base from V and 0 bases from J, with 10 bases between. The length of the CDR3 is 15 residues. The germline V gene encodes CDR1 SGDLS and CDR2 YYNGEE. Written as DNA, the CDR3 is TGTGCCAGCAGCGTATTGAATGGCTACCAAGAGACCCAGTACTTC. It is translated as CASSVLNGYQETQYF.

The CDR3 nucleotides are TGTGCCAGTAGTTACCGGGATTCGACTAGCGGGAAACACAATGAGCAGTTCTTC. This translates into CASSYRDSTSGKHNEQFF. The rearrangement links TRBV19 to TRBJ2-1, with TRBD2 matching 11 bases. J lost 5 bases, V lost 5 bases, and 14 bases had no gene match. CDR3 size: 18 residues. CDR1 and CDR2 (germline): LNHDA, SQIVND (reference sequence).

The rearrangement joins TRBV11-3 to TRBJ1-4; D not resolved. This CDR3 contains 14 residues. Germline V gene data show CDR1 as SGHNT and CDR2 as YENEEA. Trimming shortened V by 3 bases and J by 7 bases, and 12 bases separated the two germline ends. The CDR3 coding sequence is TGTGCCAGCAGCTTCCCCCGGGGATGTGAAAAACTGTTTTTT. Its protein product is CASSFPRGCEKLFF.

The genes are TRBV4-2 and TRBJ2-2, with 9 bases fitting TRBD2. The CDR3 loop spans 16 amino acids. Unmatched junction bases numbered 4, after V lost 4 bases and J lost 1 base. Germline CDR1 and CDR2: LGHNA and YNFKEQ. The CDR3 loop reads CASSLTAGGNTGELFF. CDR3 coding DNA: TGTGCCAGCAGCCTGACAGCGGGAGGGAACACCGGGGAGCTGTTTTTT.

This chain connects TRBV4-3 to TRBJ2-2; weak D call: TRBD2 (5 bases). CDR1 and CDR2 (germline): LGHNA, YSLEER. The CDR3 consists of 17 residues. Deletions cut 2 bases from V and 2 bases from J, with 15 bases between. The CDR3 spells CASSQSKDWLNTGELFF. In DNA, the CDR3 is TGCGCCAGCAGCCAATCCAAGGACTGGCTAAACACCGGGGAGCTGTTTTTT.

This CDR3 reads CASSLFWTSGNNPTDTQYF. For the CDR3, the DNA is TGTGCCAGCAGTTTATTCTGGACTAGCGGGAACAACCCCACAGATACGCAGTATTTT. The V call is TRBV27, the J call TRBJ2-3; 12 bases are shared with TRBD2. J was trimmed by 2 bases and V by 1 base; bases with no gene match: 10. The CDR3 runs to 19 residues. Per germline, CDR1 MNHEY and CDR2 SMNVEV (reference sequence).

The chain joins TRBV4-3 to TRBJ2-1; 11 nucleotides match TRBD2. V dropped 0 bases and J dropped 5; count of bases not matched to a gene: 9. Looked up from germline, CDR1 is LGHNA and CDR2 is YSLEER. This CDR3 spans 18 amino acids. CDR3 sequence: CASSQDRMTSGINNEQFF. The CDR3 DNA follows: TGCGCCAGCAGCCAAGACCGGATGACTAGCGGGATCAACAATGAGCAGTTCTTC.

This rearrangement joins TRBV7-9 to TRBJ1-5, with a weak D call TRBD1 (5 bases). The CDR3 loop spans 15 amino acids. V was clipped by 3 bases and J by 0 bases, with 9 bases between them. Germline V gives CDR1 SEHNR, CDR2 FQNEAQ (reference sequence). The CDR3 here is CASSLGGYSNQPQHF. DNA for the CDR3: TGTGCCAGCAGCTTGGGGGGTTATAGCAATCAGCCCCAGCATTTT.

The DNA of the CDR3 is TGTGCCAGCAGCCTAACCGGGACATCGACCGGGGAGCTGTTTTTT. Protein: CASSLTGTSTGELFF. The chain couples TRBV7-9 to TRBJ2-2; D possibly corresponds to TRBD1 (6 bases). The CDR3 runs 15 residues. CDR1 is SEHNR, CDR2 FQNEAQ, per germline (reference sequence). Deletions cut 5 bases from V and 5 bases from J, with 15 bases between.

The chain recombines TRBV20-1 with TRBJ2-7; the D is unclear. The V end was cut by 3 bases, the J end by 3 bases, with 6 bases between. The CDR3 covers 11 residues. Germline V gene sequence: CDR1 DFQATT, CDR2 SNEGSKA (reference sequence). The CDR3, as DNA: TGCAGTGCTAGCCCCGGCTACGAGCAGTACTTC. The encoded protein is CSASPGYEQYF.

The chain joins TRBV30 to TRBJ2-1, with TRBD2 as a possible D gene (5 bases). Between the trimmed V and J ends, which lost 4 bases and 5 bases, there was a span of 15 bases. There are 14 residues in the CDR3. Germline V gene sequence: CDR1 GTSNPN, CDR2 SVGIG (reference sequence). CDR3 sequence (DNA): TGTGCCTGGAACCAGCGGATTAGTCACAATGAGCAGTTCTTC. It yields the protein CAWNQRISHNEQFF.

In its sample, this clone was seen a few times. V and J are TRBV19 and TRBJ1-2, with 8 bases aligning to TRBD1. The junction had 9 bases not matched to a gene; V was cut back by 6 bases and J by 3 bases. Germline CDR1 LNHDA, CDR2 SQIVND (reference sequence). There are 15 residues in the CDR3. The CDR3 here is CASSPDRAIHYGYTF. CDR3 bases: TGTGCCAGTAGCCCGGACAGGGCAATCCACTATGGCTACACCTTC.

This rearrangement joins TRBV4-1 to TRBJ2-7; 9 bases map to TRBD2. Trimming took 3 bases from V and 2 from J; bases not matched to a gene: 5. The CDR3 has 15 amino acids. Germline CDR1 is MGHRA and CDR2 is YSYEKL. CDR3 sequence (DNA): TGCGCCAGCAGCCATCTAGCGGGATCCCCCTACGAGCAGTACTTC. Protein sequence: CASSHLAGSPYEQYF.

The rearrangement joins TRBV7-9 to TRBJ2-1; 9 bases are a match to TRBD1. V shed 1 base and J 5 bases; nucleotides not matched to a gene: 9. In germline, CDR1 is SEHNR, CDR2 FQNEAQ (reference sequence). This CDR3 is built from 17 residues. The CDR3 region has the DNA TGTGCCAGCAGCTTAGGGTCGACAGGGGGACTCGACAATGAGCAGTTCTTC. Translated: CASSLGSTGGLDNEQFF.

The chain employs TRBV10-2 and TRBJ2-1; tentative D call: TRBD2 (6 bases). Germline V CDR1 and CDR2: WSHSY, SAAADI. The CDR3 is 15 amino acids. The V gene lost 8 bases and the J gene lost 0 bases, with 14 bases spanning the gap. CDR3 region: CASGGLLSSYNEQFF. In DNA, the CDR3 is TGCGCCAGCGGGGGACTCCTAAGCTCCTACAATGAGCAGTTCTTC.

The chain has TRBV7-2 and TRBJ2-7; 8 bases align to TRBD2. The CDR3 is made up of 15 amino acids. V lost 1 base to trimming and J lost 1 base; unmatched junction nucleotides: 3. Germline V gene lookup returns CDR1 SGHTA and CDR2 FQGNSA. The CDR3 coding sequence is TGTGCCAGCAGCTTAGAAGCGGGAGCTTCCTACGAGCAGTACTTC. This gives the protein CASSLEAGASYEQYF.

The table lists this clone with a count of one. The V and J genes are TRBV5-1 and TRBJ1-6; 7 bases are a match to TRBD1. This CDR3 has 16 residues. V dropped 4 bases and J dropped 7; count of bases not matched to a gene: 11. The germline V gene has CDR1 SGHRS and CDR2 YFSETQ. CDR3 region: CASSPYPTGINSPLHF. For the CDR3, the DNA is TGCGCCAGCAGCCCCTACCCGACAGGGATAAATTCACCCCTCCACTTT.

The rearrangement uses TRBV6-4 and TRBJ2-2; D might be TRBD1 (6 bases). The CDR3 has 13 amino acids. With 2 bases removed from V and 6 bases from J, the gap between germline ends came to 7 bases. Germline values: CDR1 MRHNA, CDR2 SNTAGT. The CDR3 reads CASSDGTSGELFF. CDR3 bases: TGTGCCAGCAGTGACGGGACATCCGGGGAGCTGTTTTTT.

J is TRBJ2-5 and V is TRBV6-5; 8 nucleotides line up with TRBD1. The CDR3 is made up of 16 amino acids. Unmatched junction bases numbered 9, after V lost 2 bases and J lost 4 bases. The germline V gene has CDR1 MNHEY and CDR2 SVGAGI. CDR3 nucleotides: TGTGCCAGCAGTTACCTTCCCACAGGGGGTGGAGAGACCCAGTACTTC. Its protein product is CASSYLPTGGGETQYF.

The V call is TRBV7-3, the J call TRBJ2-5, with TRBD2 identical over 7 bases. In germline, CDR1 is SGHTA, CDR2 FQGTGA. V was clipped by 5 bases and J by 4 bases; unmatched bases: 10. The CDR3 extends over 15 amino acids. CDR3 coding DNA: TGTGCCAGCAGCCCCGGGGGAGGGTTATCAGAGACCCAGTACTTC. Protein product: CASSPGGGLSETQYF.

The genes are TRBV5-1 and TRBJ2-1; tentatively, D is TRBD1 (5 bases). The CDR3 is 17 amino acids. Trimming stripped 1 base from V and 6 bases from J, with 20 bases between. CDR1 is SGHRS and CDR2 is YFSETQ in the germline V gene. The CDR3 nucleotides are TGCGCCAGCAGCTTGAATATAGGGGTTCTCCGGCTCAATGAGCAGTTCTTC. The encoded protein is CASSLNIGVLRLNEQFF.